This T cell receptor beta chain originates from a study of graft-versus-host responses after intestinal transplantation. Study overall: The study gave all recipients anti-thymocyte globulin induction, then tacrolimus and steroids for approximately three years.

Germline V gene data show CDR1 as SGHRS and CDR2 as YFSETQ. The CDR3 is 13 residues long. V shed 4 bases and J shed 4 bases, with 8 bases lying between them. Study outcomes and limitations: The recipient marrow held GvH clones, and some of them showed up first in ileum or blood. Graft-donor T cell macrochimerism coincided with high graft-versus-host to host-versus-graft clonal ratios in allografts. Levels of circulating GvH clones at their peak were associated with early post-transplant HvG declines.

Details on this clone: What it binds is unknown.

Clones were read by immunoSEQ multiplex PCR, and TCRdb kept only the in-frame ones, dropping some. The sample includes under 95,000 clones, about 90% of them seen just once. The starting material was unstimulated CD8+ T cells sorted from spleen or lymph node cells, obtained before intestinal transplant. The gene calls are TRBV5-1 and TRBJ1-4; D call uncertain. The TCR comes from a human donor who received an intestinal transplant. The CDR3 sequence is CASSKYSNEKLFF. The CDR3 DNA reads TGCGCCAGCAGCAAGTATAGTAATGAAAAACTGTTTTTT.